This T cell receptor beta chain was identified during a study of cytomegalovirus exposure and HLA in healthy donors. To note about this clone: Its specificity is unknown.

Notes on the study in general: Reported results showed that the classifier diagnosed cytomegalovirus status with high specificity and sensitivity.

The study ran its PCR with 60 Vbeta and 13 Jbeta primers. Measured with immunoSEQ multiplex PCR; TCRdb has only the in-frame clones, and not every one. The table records more than 100,000 clones, over 70% of them present only once. Per germline, CDR1 MDHEN and CDR2 SYDVKM. This CDR3 has 16 residues. V lost 6 bases and J lost 5; bases outside the gene matches: 10. At collection, donors were nominally healthy, but unrecorded immune exposures were probable. V usage is TRBV28 and J usage is TRBJ2-5; 12 bases fit TRBD2. The clonotype was recovered from a man aged 50-60 years in good health and CMV-seropositive. The sequenced sample was PBMCs. This CDR3 is CASSTRLAGARETQYF. The CDR3 coding sequence is TGTGCCAGCAGCACCCGACTAGCGGGAGCCAGGGAGACCCAGTACTTC.